Presented here are 19 T cell receptor beta chains from one specimen sequenced in a study of blood T cell repertoires in COVID-19. Using immunoSEQ multiplex PCR, the repertoire was profiled, and TCRdb retains in-frame clones only, with some absent. The table shows 230,000 or so clones, with 75% to 85% occurring only once. The sequenced material came from peripheral blood. Receptors were obtained from a man aged 40-49 years who had recovered from COVID-19.

The genes are TRBV6-6 and TRBJ2-5; maybe TRBD2 (6 bases). This CDR3 contains 13 residues. Germline lookup yields CDR1 MNHNY and CDR2 SVGAGI (reference sequence). The ends were cut back, 6 bases at V and 3 bases at J, with 11 bases in the middle. Written as DNA, the CDR3 is TGTGCCAGCAGCGCGGGACTTAAAGAGACCCAGTACTTC. Amino acid sequence: CASSAGLKETQYF.

Only one count was recorded for this clone. V and J are TRBV27 and TRBJ1-2, with 7 bases lining up with TRBD1. V was pared by 4 bases and J by 4 bases, with 3 bases of the junction left unmatched. Looked up from germline, CDR1 is MNHEY and CDR2 is SMNVEV (reference sequence). This CDR3 comprises 13 residues. CDR3 amino acids: CASSSGTAYGYTF. The CDR3, as DNA: TGTGCCAGCAGTTCCGGGACAGCCTATGGCTACACCTTC.

The V call is TRBV11-2, the J call TRBJ2-3; 10 bases agree with TRBD2. J was trimmed by 1 base and V by 5 bases; bases with no gene match: 6. The CDR3 runs to 16 residues. Germline V gene data show CDR1 as SGHAT and CDR2 as FQNNGV. CDR3 amino acids: CASSPRTSGGTDTQYF. The CDR3 DNA is TGTGCCAGCAGCCCAAGGACTAGCGGTGGCACAGATACGCAGTATTTT.

The rearrangement joins TRBV3-1 (or the pseudogene TRBV3-2) to TRBJ2-5, with 9 bases lining up with TRBD1. Germline V gene sequence: CDR1 LGHDT, CDR2 YNNKEL (reference sequence). V lost 3 bases to trimming and J lost 2 bases; unmatched junction nucleotides: 7. The CDR3 runs 16 residues. The CDR3 region is CASSQATGGKQETQYF. CDR3 bases: TGTGCCAGCAGCCAGGCGACAGGGGGTAAGCAAGAGACCCAGTACTTC.

This sequence joins TRBV24-1 and TRBJ2-1, with TRBD1 matching over 8 bases. Germline CDR1 reads KGHDR; CDR2 reads SFDVKD. The CDR3 runs to 16 residues. The J segment lost 4 bases and the V segment lost 4 bases, leaving 8 bases of the junction unmatched. CDR3 sequence (DNA): TGTGCCACCAGTGAATCCGGGACAGGTGGTTACAATGAGCAGTTCTTC. This encodes CATSESGTGGYNEQFF.

V is TRBV5-5 and J is TRBJ2-4; D is unclear. Per the germline V gene, CDR1 is SGHKS and CDR2 is YYEKEE (reference sequence). The germline V and J ends were trimmed by 7 bases and 5 bases, with 10 bases remaining between them. CDR3 length equals 12 residues. CDR3 sequence reads: CASGDLQNIQYF. The CDR3 DNA is TGTGCCAGCGGAGACCTTCAAAACATTCAGTACTTC.

The V and J genes are TRBV5-1 and TRBJ2-1, with 7 bases matching TRBD2. Germline values: CDR1 SGHRS, CDR2 YFSETQ. V dropped 4 bases and J dropped 5; count of bases not matched to a gene: 12. The CDR3 has 16 amino acids. The CDR3 sequence is CASSGALSGGNNEQFF. CDR3 DNA sequence: TGCGCCAGCAGCGGCGCTCTATCCGGGGGGAACAATGAGCAGTTCTTC.

The chain joins TRBV6-2 or TRBV6-3 to TRBJ2-1; D gene unclear. CDR1 is MNHEY, CDR2 SVGEGT, per germline. V was trimmed by 3 bases and J by 2 bases, leaving 11 bases between them. This CDR3 has 15 amino acids. CDR3 protein: CASSYLQDTYNEQFF. DNA of the CDR3: TGTGCCAGCAGTTATCTCCAAGACACCTACAATGAGCAGTTCTTC.

The gene calls are TRBV30 and TRBJ2-7; 12 positions agree with TRBD2. The CDR3 extends over 18 amino acids. V lost 2 bases to trimming and J lost 6 bases; unmatched junction nucleotides: 17. The V gene's germline CDR1 is GTSNPN and CDR2 SVGIG (reference sequence). CDR3 DNA sequence: TGTGCCTGGAGTAATCCAGCTAGCGGGGGGGCCATTAGCTCCGAGCAGTACTTC. Its protein is CAWSNPASGGAISSEQYF.

This clone was picked up one time. The rearrangement uses TRBV18 and TRBJ2-1; possibly TRBD1 for D (6 bases). V lost 3 bases, J lost 5 bases, and 14 bases lay in between. Germline V gives CDR1 KGHSH, CDR2 LQKENI. This CDR3 has 15 amino acids. Written as DNA, the CDR3 is TGTGCCAGCTCACCGACACAGGGCTTCGACAATGAGCAGTTCTTC. Translation gives CASSPTQGFDNEQFF.

The chain uses TRBV29-1 and TRBJ2-1; 7 bases line up with TRBD1. This CDR3 has 14 amino acids. Germline lookup yields CDR1 SQVTM and CDR2 ANQGSEA. Trimming removed 7 bases from V and 12 bases from J; junction bases left unmatched: 18. CDR3 coding DNA: TGCAGCGCAAACGAGGGACAGAGGCCTTTGGGGCAGTTCTTC. It encodes CSANEGQRPLGQFF.

CDR3 amino acids: CASSLARGDNEKLFF. The CDR3 DNA is TGTGCCAGCAGCTTAGCGCGGGGGGATAATGAAAAACTGTTTTTT. The chain links TRBV7-2 to TRBJ1-4, with D possibly matching TRBD1 (5 bases). The CDR3 spans 15 residues. V was shortened by 0 bases and J by 4 bases, with 9 bases between the two germline ends. Germline assignment: CDR1 SGHTA and CDR2 FQGNSA.

Only one count was recorded for this clone. V gene TRBV7-9 combines with J gene TRBJ2-5, with D maybe TRBD2 (5 bases). The CDR3 has 16 amino acids. Trimming took off 2 bases at V and 1 base at J, with 14 bases between the two ends. In germline, CDR1 is SEHNR, CDR2 FQNEAQ (reference sequence). The CDR3 here is CASSLPSDSTQETQYF. DNA of the CDR3: TGTGCCAGCAGCTTACCCTCGGACTCTACCCAAGAGACCCAGTACTTC. Complete variable domain (other parts from reference TRBV7-9 and TRBJ2-5): DTGVSQNPRHKITKRGQNVTFRCDPISEHNRLYWYRQTLGQGPEFLTYFQNEAQLEKSRLLSDRFSAERPKGSFSTLEIQRTEQGDSAMYLCASSLPSDSTQETQYFGPGTRLLVL.

The V call is TRBV24-1, the J call TRBJ2-2; D might be TRBD2 (6 bases). V lost 12 bases, J lost 5 bases, and 18 bases lay in between. From germline, CDR1 is KGHDR and CDR2 SFDVKD. The CDR3 loop spans 14 amino acids. The chain's CDR3 is CAAWREHWTGELFF. CDR3 bases: TGTGCCGCCTGGAGGGAGCATTGGACCGGGGAGCTGTTTTTT.

In its sample, this clone was seen a few times. The V gene is TRBV11-2, the J gene TRBJ2-1; 9 nucleotides align to TRBD1. V gave up 4 bases and J gave up 7 bases; unmatched junction bases: 11. Germline V gene data show CDR1 as SGHAT and CDR2 as FQNNGV. The CDR3 is 16 amino acids. For the CDR3, the DNA is TGTGCCAGCAGCTCCAAGACCGGGACAGGGAGGAATGAGCAGTTCTTC. Encoded protein: CASSSKTGTGRNEQFF.

The genes are TRBV10-3 and TRBJ2-3, with 7 bases fitting TRBD1. The CDR3 runs 15 residues. Germline CDR1 ENHRY, CDR2 SYGVKD. Unmatched junction bases numbered 6, after V lost 4 bases and J lost 2 bases. CDR3 protein: CAISGGQRPTDTQYF. The CDR3 coding sequence is TGTGCCATCAGTGGGGGACAGCGGCCCACAGATACGCAGTATTTT.

The chain links TRBV12-5 to TRBJ1-1; D perhaps matches TRBD1 (6 bases). Per germline, CDR1 LGHNT and CDR2 FRNRAP. V lost 6 bases and J 1 base, leaving 9 bases between the germline ends. The CDR3 covers 13 residues. The CDR3 loop is CASGRGQNTEAFF. The CDR3 DNA reads TGTGCTAGTGGCCGGGGACAGAACACTGAAGCTTTCTTT.

The V gene is TRBV29-1, the J gene TRBJ1-4; D gene ambiguous. Germline CDR1 SQVTM, CDR2 ANQGSEA. The CDR3 runs to 13 residues. Trimming left V 4 bases short and J 4 bases short, with 10 bases between. In nucleotides, the CDR3 is TGCAGCGTTGTGGAGGGATTTAATGAAAAACTGTTTTTT. Encoded protein: CSVVEGFNEKLFF.

A single count supports this clone. The chain combines TRBV29-1 with TRBJ2-7, with D hard to call. Germline V CDR1 and CDR2: SQVTM, ANQGSEA. V lost 3 bases and J lost 2, with 8 bases in between. The CDR3 runs to 12 residues. The CDR3 loop reads CSVDTGTYEQYF. As DNA, the CDR3 is TGCAGCGTTGATACGGGTACCTACGAGCAGTACTTC.